Each of the 7 T cell receptor beta chains below was sequenced from the same sample in a study of blood T cell repertoires in COVID-19. Measured with immunoSEQ multiplex PCR; TCRdb has only the in-frame clones, and not every one. Of around 94,000 clones in the sample, about 78% were seen once. Sequencing was performed on peripheral blood. The receptors come from a man aged 55 to 70 with active or convalescent COVID-19.

The chain joins TRBV7-8 to TRBJ1-2; 11 bases map to TRBD1. From germline, CDR1 is SGHVS and CDR2 FQNEAQ. The junction had 8 bases not matched to a gene; V was cut back by 1 base and J by 7 bases. This CDR3 is built from 16 residues. The CDR3 protein is CASSLVGTGGKLGYTF. The CDR3 coding sequence is TGTGCCAGCAGCTTAGTCGGGACAGGGGGGAAACTTGGCTACACCTTC.

This clone was detected only a few times. The chain carries TRBV2 and TRBJ1-3, with D possibly matching TRBD1 (5 bases). The CDR3 runs to 15 residues. The germline gives CDR1 SNHLY, CDR2 FYNNEI. Trimming removed 4 bases at V and 1 base at J, with 11 bases between. As DNA, the CDR3 is TGTGCCAGCAGTGCGGGGGTCTTGTCTGGAAACACCATATATTTT. The encoded protein is CASSAGVLSGNTIYF.

In this sample, this clone turned up many times. The V gene is TRBV7-8, the J gene TRBJ2-1; D is possibly TRBD1 (6 bases). V was shortened by 2 bases and J by 5 bases, with 22 bases between the two germline ends. This CDR3 contains 18 residues. CDR1 and CDR2 from the germline V gene are SGHVS and FQNEAQ. The CDR3, as DNA: TGTGCCAGCAGCTTAAACGGCGTGGTAGCTAGGGGGAACAATGAGCAGTTCTTC. This translates into CASSLNGVVARGNNEQFF.

The DNA of the CDR3 is TGTGCCAGCAGTGAAAGGGGGGGGGCAACCTTCTACGAGCAGTACTTC. Translated: CASSERGGATFYEQYF. J is TRBJ2-7 and V is TRBV6-1, with D possibly TRBD2 on 7 matching bases. V lost 2 bases to trimming and J lost 3 bases, with 17 bases between them. Germline V lookup: CDR1 MNHNS, CDR2 SASEGT. CDR3 length: 16 amino acids.

V usage is TRBV5-1 and J usage is TRBJ1-3; TRBD1 matches at 9 bases. This CDR3 has 17 residues. The germline CDR1 and CDR2 sequences are SGHRS and YFSETQ. V lost 3 bases to trimming and J lost 0 bases; unmatched junction nucleotides: 7. The CDR3 region is CASSSSGQGLSGNTIYF. CDR3 nucleotides: TGCGCCAGCAGCTCATCGGGACAGGGTCTCTCTGGAAACACCATATATTTT.

The chain employs TRBV9 and TRBJ2-1, with 8 nucleotides matching TRBD2. CDR1 SGDLS and CDR2 YYNGEE come from the germline V gene. This CDR3 has 16 residues. Trimming at V came to 0 bases and at J to 7 bases, leaving 9 bases not matched to a gene. CDR3 nucleotides: TGTGCCAGCAGCGTAGTTAGCGGGATCCAGGGGAATGAGCAGTTCTTC. Protein product: CASSVVSGIQGNEQFF.

This chain connects TRBV25-1 to TRBJ1-5; D remains unclear. The CDR3 runs 13 residues. Germline V CDR1 and CDR2: MGHDK, SYGVNS. V was pared by 6 bases and J by 4 bases, with 10 bases between. This chain's CDR3 is CASSLRGNQPQHF. CDR3 nucleotide sequence: TGTGCCAGCAGCCTACGGGGTAATCAGCCCCAGCATTTT.